A single sample is the source of the 18 T cell receptor beta chains below, sequenced in a study of radiotherapy plus CTLA-4 blockade in lung cancer. Profiling relied on immunoSEQ multiplex PCR, and the TCRdb table lists in-frame clones only, not all of them. The sample holds 90,000 to 150,000 clones, around 75% seen once. The material was peripheral blood, obtained from a patient treated with radiotherapy plus ipilimumab. These receptors all stem from a human donor with non-small cell lung cancer who had a partial response to radiotherapy plus ipilimumab.

The chain couples TRBV6-5 to TRBJ1-2; D is perhaps TRBD1 (5 bases). This CDR3 contains 15 residues. Germline values: CDR1 MNHEY, CDR2 SVGAGI. Trimming left V 0 bases short and J 0 bases short, with 8 bases between. The chain's CDR3 is CASSYSGASNYGYTF. DNA of the CDR3: TGTGCCAGCAGTTACTCTGGGGCGTCTAACTATGGCTACACCTTC.

The genes are TRBV19 and TRBJ1-2; 9 nucleotides align to TRBD1. The germline CDR1 and CDR2 sequences are LNHDA and SQIVND (reference sequence). The ends lost 7 bases at V and 4 bases at J; junction bases unmatched: 4. CDR3 length: 13 amino acids. This chain's CDR3 is CASIGTGRYGYTF. The DNA of the CDR3 is TGTGCCAGTATTGGGACAGGGCGCTATGGCTACACCTTC.

The gene calls are TRBV19 and TRBJ2-4, with D possibly TRBD2 on 5 matching bases. V was clipped by 4 bases and J by 0 bases, with 13 bases between them. The CDR3 runs to 16 residues. Germline V lookup: CDR1 LNHDA, CDR2 SQIVND (reference sequence). CDR3 bases: TGTGCCAGTAGTACGACCGGAGGAGTAGCCAAAAACATTCAGTACTTC. It yields the protein CASSTTGGVAKNIQYF.

The chain employs TRBV10-2 and TRBJ1-5; D remains ambiguous. V was pared by 7 bases and J by 6 bases, with 10 bases between. The CDR3 extends over 12 amino acids. Per the germline V gene, CDR1 is WSHSY and CDR2 is SAAADI. The CDR3 DNA reads TGCGCCAGCACCCCGGGTAGTCAGCCCCAGCATTTT. This translates into CASTPGSQPQHF.

The chain has TRBV13 and TRBJ2-5; D remains ambiguous. Trimming removed 2 bases from V and 7 bases from J, with 11 bases in between. CDR3 size: 13 residues. CDR1 and CDR2 (germline): PRHDT, FYEKMQ (reference sequence). In DNA, the CDR3 is TGTGCCAGCAGCTTACAGGCCCCCGGGACCCAGTACTTC. Translating gives CASSLQAPGTQYF.

This rearrangement joins TRBV9 to TRBJ2-6; D gene uncertain. Germline CDR1 reads SGDLS; CDR2 reads YYNGEE. The CDR3 totals 15 residues. V dropped 0 bases and J dropped 1 base, with 5 bases sitting between them. The CDR3 sequence: CASSVGPSGANVLTF. As DNA, the CDR3 is TGTGCCAGCAGCGTAGGTCCATCTGGGGCCAACGTCCTGACTTTC.

The chain has TRBV14 and TRBJ2-7, with 8 bases fitting TRBD1. Germline V gene sequence: CDR1 SGHDN, CDR2 FVKESK. V lost 2 bases, J lost 3 bases, and 6 bases stayed unmatched. The CDR3 is 15 residues long. For the CDR3, the DNA is TGTGCCAGCAGCCAAATTACAGGGGGAAGCTACGAGCAGTACTTC. The encoded protein is CASSQITGGSYEQYF.

The genes are TRBV18 and TRBJ1-2; a possible D gene is TRBD1 (6 bases). V shed 6 bases and J shed 7 bases, with 24 bases lying between them. CDR1 and CDR2 (germline): KGHSH, LQKENI. This CDR3 region has 16 residues. CDR3 nucleotides: TGTGCCAGCTCCCGTGTCAGGGGAGTGGGTATTGTTGGCTACACCTTC. This gives the protein CASSRVRGVGIVGYTF.

V usage is TRBV28 and J usage is TRBJ2-1, with 12 positions matching TRBD2. The CDR3 is 15 amino acids. The V gene's germline CDR1 is MDHEN and CDR2 SYDVKM. The ends lost 4 bases at V and 7 bases at J; junction bases unmatched: 5. The CDR3 here is CASSSPSGRENEQFF. The CDR3 DNA sequence: TGTGCCAGCAGTTCCCCTAGCGGGAGGGAAAATGAGCAGTTCTTC.

The CDR3 sequence is CAITGREATEAFF. The DNA of the CDR3 is TGTGCCATCACGGGCAGGGAGGCCACTGAAGCTTTCTTT. The chain links TRBV6-5 to TRBJ1-1, with D possibly TRBD1 on 5 matching bases. The CDR3 totals 13 residues. Trimming cost V 10 bases and J 4 bases, with 16 bases left between them. Germline loops: CDR1 MNHEY, CDR2 SVGAGI.

The rearrangement joins TRBV7-6 to TRBJ2-5; no definite D call. Germline CDR1 reads SGHVS; CDR2 reads FNYEAQ. The V end was cut by 5 bases, the J end by 2 bases, with 15 bases between. CDR3 size: 15 residues. The CDR3 DNA is TGTGCCAGCAGCCTACGTAGACTCTCTCAAGAGACCCAGTACTTC. Residues: CASSLRRLSQETQYF.

The chain carries TRBV28 and TRBJ1-2; maybe TRBD1 (5 bases). The germline V gene has CDR1 MDHEN and CDR2 SYDVKM. The V and J ends lost 1 base and 6 bases respectively, with 9 bases between them. There are 13 residues in the CDR3. This chain's CDR3 is CASSLSAGHGYTF. The CDR3 coding sequence is TGTGCCAGCAGTTTATCCGCAGGGCATGGCTACACCTTC.

This chain uses TRBV28 with TRBJ2-3; 7 bases are a match to TRBD2. The junction had 14 bases not matched to a gene; V was cut back by 8 bases and J by 0 bases. The CDR3 runs 17 residues. Germline-derived CDR1 and CDR2 are MDHEN and SYDVKM. The CDR3 is CASLTRASGGSTDTQYF. The CDR3 bases are TGTGCCAGCCTCACCCGGGCTAGCGGCGGTAGCACAGATACGCAGTATTTT. The full variable domain, with the rest looked up from reference TRBV28 and TRBJ2-3, is DVKVTQSSRYLVKRTGEKVFLECVQDMDHENMFWYRQDPGLGLRLIYFSYDVKMKEKGDIPEGYSVSREKKERFSLILESASTNQTSMYLCASLTRASGGSTDTQYFGPGTRLTVL.

The chain uses TRBV5-1 and TRBJ2-5, with D possibly matching TRBD2 (6 bases). The CDR3 extends over 16 amino acids. With 7 bases removed from V and 2 bases from J, the gap between germline ends came to 21 bases. In germline, CDR1 is SGHRS, CDR2 YFSETQ. The chain's CDR3 is CASDPGYSGIQETQYF. Here the CDR3 DNA reads TGCGCCAGCGATCCCGGGTATAGCGGCATACAAGAGACCCAGTACTTC.

The chain uses TRBV7-9 and TRBJ2-5; 7 nucleotides agree with TRBD2. The CDR3 length is 14 residues. V lost 1 base to trimming and J lost 3 bases; unmatched junction nucleotides: 2. Germline V gene lookup returns CDR1 SEHNR and CDR2 FQNEAQ (reference sequence). This chain's CDR3 is CASSLDSGEETQYF. CDR3 DNA sequence: TGTGCCAGCAGCTTAGACAGCGGGGAAGAGACCCAGTACTTC.

V is TRBV25-1 and J is TRBJ1-4, with D hard to call. Trimming took 2 bases from V and 6 from J, leaving 10 bases between them. The CDR3 has 14 amino acids. CDR1 is MGHDK, CDR2 SYGVNS, per germline. The CDR3 protein is CASSENGEHEKLFF. CDR3 coding DNA: TGTGCCAGCAGTGAAAACGGGGAACATGAAAAACTGTTTTTT.

This clone was detected once. The rearrangement uses TRBV27 and TRBJ2-1, with 9 bases identical to TRBD2. V lost 8 bases, J lost 6 bases, and 5 bases stayed unmatched. The germline V gene encodes CDR1 MNHEY and CDR2 SMNVEV (reference sequence). The CDR3 runs to 13 residues. CDR3 bases: TGTGCCAGCGGAGCGGGAGGTGTCAATGAGCAGTTCTTC. Translated: CASGAGGVNEQFF.

This chain joins TRBV7-9 and TRBJ1-1; 7 positions agree with TRBD1. Germline CDR1 is SEHNR and CDR2 is FQNEAQ (reference sequence). With 6 bases clipped from V and 4 bases from J, the junction kept 11 bases outside the gene matches. The CDR3 runs to 15 residues. CDR3 in amino acids: CASRQGQPRGTEAFF. The CDR3 DNA reads as TGTGCCAGCAGACAGGGACAGCCGAGAGGCACTGAAGCTTTCTTT.